This T cell receptor beta chain was sequenced in a study of T cells after yellow fever vaccination. Study-level points and caveats: One caveat is that FACS-sorted repertoires could contain abundant clonotypes contaminating from the bulk population. The secondary response showed a weaker magnitude and a faster peak, day 5 versus 15.

CDR3 length: 14 residues. Germline lookup yields CDR1 LGHNT and CDR2 FRNRAP. Trimming shortened V by 1 base and J by 4 bases, and 10 bases separated the two germline ends. This clonotype occurred many times. The antigen is unknown. TCRdb recomputed calls from the 5' RACE reads with MiXCR, one row per CDR3 protein. The data contain around 70,000 distinct CDR3 sequences, more than 5.5% of them seen just once; the ten biggest clones take up 35%. The V and J genes are TRBV12-5 and TRBJ1-1, with a tentative D call TRBD1 (5 bases). The TCR sequence derives from a man between 18 and 29 years old who received the YFV17D yellow fever vaccine. The material sequenced was CD8+ T cells sorted from PBMCs, taken 5 days after the first yellow fever vaccination. CDR3 in DNA: TGTGCTAGTGGTTTGGGCAGGGACCCCACTGAAGCTTTCTTT. It yields the protein CASGLGRDPTEAFF. The whole variable domain, remainder taken from reference TRBV12-5 and TRBJ1-1, is DARVTQTPRHKVTEMGQEVTMRCQPILGHNTVFWYRQTMMQGLELLAYFRNRAPLDDSGMPKDRFSAEMPDATLATLKIQPSEPRDSAVYFCASGLGRDPTEAFFGQGTRLTVV.